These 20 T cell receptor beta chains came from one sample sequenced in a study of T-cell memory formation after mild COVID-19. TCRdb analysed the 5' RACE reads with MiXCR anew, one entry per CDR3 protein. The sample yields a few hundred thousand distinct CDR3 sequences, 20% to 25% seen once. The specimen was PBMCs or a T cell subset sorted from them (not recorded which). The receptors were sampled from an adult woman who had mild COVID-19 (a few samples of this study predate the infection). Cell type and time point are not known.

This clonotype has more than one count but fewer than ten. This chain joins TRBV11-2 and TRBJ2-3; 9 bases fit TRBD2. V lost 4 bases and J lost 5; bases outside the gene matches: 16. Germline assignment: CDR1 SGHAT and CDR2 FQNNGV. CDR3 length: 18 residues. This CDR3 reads CASSSPSSSGMGLDTQYF. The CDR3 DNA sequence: TGTGCCAGCAGCTCCCCCTCCTCTAGCGGGATGGGCTTAGATACGCAGTATTTT.

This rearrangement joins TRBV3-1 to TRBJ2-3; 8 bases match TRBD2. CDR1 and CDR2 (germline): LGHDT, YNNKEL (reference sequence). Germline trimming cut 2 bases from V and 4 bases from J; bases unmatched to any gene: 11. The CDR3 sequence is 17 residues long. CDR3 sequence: CASSQLRGRGGSDTQYF. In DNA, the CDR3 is TGTGCCAGCAGCCAACTCCGCGGGCGCGGGGGGTCAGATACGCAGTATTTT.

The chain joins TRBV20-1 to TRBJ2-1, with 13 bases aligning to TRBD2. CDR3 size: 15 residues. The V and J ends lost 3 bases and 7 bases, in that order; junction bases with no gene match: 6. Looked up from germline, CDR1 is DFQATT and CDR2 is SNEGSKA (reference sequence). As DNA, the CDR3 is TGCAGTGCTAGGGGACTAGCGGGAAATGGTAATGAGCAGTTCTTC. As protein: CSARGLAGNGNEQFF.

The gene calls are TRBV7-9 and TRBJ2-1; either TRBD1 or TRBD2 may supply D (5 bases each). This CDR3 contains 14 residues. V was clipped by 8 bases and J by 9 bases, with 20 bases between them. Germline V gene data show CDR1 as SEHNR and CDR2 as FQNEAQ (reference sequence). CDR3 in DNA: TGTGCCAGCTCCCCCGAGGGGTTTTACGGTGAGCAGTTCTTC. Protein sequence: CASSPEGFYGEQFF.

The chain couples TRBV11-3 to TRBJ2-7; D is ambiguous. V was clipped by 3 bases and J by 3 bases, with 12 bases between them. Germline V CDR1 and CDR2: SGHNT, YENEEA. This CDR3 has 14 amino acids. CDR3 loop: CASSLSGGYYEQYF. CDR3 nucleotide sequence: TGTGCCAGCAGCTTGTCCGGCGGATACTACGAGCAGTACTTC.

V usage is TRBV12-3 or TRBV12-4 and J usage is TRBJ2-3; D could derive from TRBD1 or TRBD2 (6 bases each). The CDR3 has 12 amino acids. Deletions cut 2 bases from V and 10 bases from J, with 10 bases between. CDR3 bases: TGTGCCAGCAGTTTATGGGGGGCCTCGCAGTATTTT. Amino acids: CASSLWGASQYF.

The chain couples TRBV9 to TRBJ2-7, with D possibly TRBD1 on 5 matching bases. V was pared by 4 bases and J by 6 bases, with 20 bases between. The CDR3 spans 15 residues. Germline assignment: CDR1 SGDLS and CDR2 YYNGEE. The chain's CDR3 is CASSKTVGLSGEQYF. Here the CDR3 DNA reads TGTGCCAGCAGCAAGACAGTGGGCTTATCTGGCGAGCAGTACTTC.

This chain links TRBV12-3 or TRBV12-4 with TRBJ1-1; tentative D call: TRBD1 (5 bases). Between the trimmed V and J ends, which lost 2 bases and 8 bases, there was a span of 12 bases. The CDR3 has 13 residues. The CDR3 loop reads CASSLPPGREAFF. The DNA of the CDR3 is TGTGCCAGCAGTTTACCCCCGGGACGGGAAGCTTTCTTT.

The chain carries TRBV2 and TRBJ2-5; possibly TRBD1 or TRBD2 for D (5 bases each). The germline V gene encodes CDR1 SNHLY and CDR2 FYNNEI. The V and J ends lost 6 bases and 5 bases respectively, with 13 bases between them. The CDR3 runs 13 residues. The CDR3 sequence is CASSIVGVETQYF. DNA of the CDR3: TGTGCCAGCAGCATCGTGGGGGTGGAGACCCAGTACTTC.

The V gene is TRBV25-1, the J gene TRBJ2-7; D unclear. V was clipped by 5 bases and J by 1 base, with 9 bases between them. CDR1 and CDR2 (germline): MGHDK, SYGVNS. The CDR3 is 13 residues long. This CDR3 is CASSYDTSYEQYF. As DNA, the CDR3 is TGTGCCAGCAGTTACGACACGTCCTACGAGCAGTACTTC.

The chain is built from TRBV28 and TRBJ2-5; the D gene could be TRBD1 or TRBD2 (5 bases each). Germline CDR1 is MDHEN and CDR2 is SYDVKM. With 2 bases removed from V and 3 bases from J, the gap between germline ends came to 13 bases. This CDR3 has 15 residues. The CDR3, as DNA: TGTGCCAGCAGTTTAACGGGACGGGGAGAAGAGACCCAGTACTTC. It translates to CASSLTGRGEETQYF.

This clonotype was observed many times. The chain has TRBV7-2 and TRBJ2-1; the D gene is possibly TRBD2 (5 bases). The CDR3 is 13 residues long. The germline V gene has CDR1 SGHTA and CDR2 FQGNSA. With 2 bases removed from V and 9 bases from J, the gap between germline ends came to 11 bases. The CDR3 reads CASSLRIAGEQFF. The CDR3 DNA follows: TGTGCCAGCAGCTTAAGGATTGCGGGTGAGCAGTTCTTC.

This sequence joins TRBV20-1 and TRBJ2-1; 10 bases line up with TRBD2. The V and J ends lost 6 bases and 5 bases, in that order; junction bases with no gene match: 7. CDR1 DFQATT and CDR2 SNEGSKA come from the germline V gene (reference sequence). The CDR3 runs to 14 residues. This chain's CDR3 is CSAPGLAEDNEQFF. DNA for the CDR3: TGCAGTGCCCCCGGACTAGCGGAAGACAATGAGCAGTTCTTC.

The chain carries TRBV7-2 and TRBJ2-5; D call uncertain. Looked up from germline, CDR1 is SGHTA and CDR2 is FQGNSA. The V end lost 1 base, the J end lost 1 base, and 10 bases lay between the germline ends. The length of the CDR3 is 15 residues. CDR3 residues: CASSLGGLSQETQYF. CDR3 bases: TGTGCCAGCAGCTTAGGGGGTTTGAGCCAAGAGACCCAGTACTTC. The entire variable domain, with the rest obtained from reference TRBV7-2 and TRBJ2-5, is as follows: GAGVSQSPSNKVTEKGKDVELRCDPISGHTALYWYRQSLGQGLEFLIYFQGNSAPDKSGLPSDRFSAERTGGSVSTLTIQRTQQEDSAVYLCASSLGGLSQETQYFGPGTRLLVL.

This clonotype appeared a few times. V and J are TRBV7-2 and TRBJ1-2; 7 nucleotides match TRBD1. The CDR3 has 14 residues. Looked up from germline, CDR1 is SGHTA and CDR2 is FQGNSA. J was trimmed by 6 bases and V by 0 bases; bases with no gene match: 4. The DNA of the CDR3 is TGTGCCAGCAGCTTAGCAGGCAGGGGGGATGGCTACACCTTC. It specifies CASSLAGRGDGYTF. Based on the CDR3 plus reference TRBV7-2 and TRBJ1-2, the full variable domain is GAGVSQSPSNKVTEKGKDVELRCDPISGHTALYWYRQSLGQGLEFLIYFQGNSAPDKSGLPSDRFSAERTGGSVSTLTIQRTQQEDSAVYLCASSLAGRGDGYTFGSGTRLTVV.

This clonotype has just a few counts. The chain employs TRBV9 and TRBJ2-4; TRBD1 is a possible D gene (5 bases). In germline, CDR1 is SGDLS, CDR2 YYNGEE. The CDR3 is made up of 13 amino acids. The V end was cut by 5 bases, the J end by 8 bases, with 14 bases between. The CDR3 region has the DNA TGTGCCAGCAGTTCTAAGGGGTGGGACATTCAGTACTTC. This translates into CASSSKGWDIQYF.

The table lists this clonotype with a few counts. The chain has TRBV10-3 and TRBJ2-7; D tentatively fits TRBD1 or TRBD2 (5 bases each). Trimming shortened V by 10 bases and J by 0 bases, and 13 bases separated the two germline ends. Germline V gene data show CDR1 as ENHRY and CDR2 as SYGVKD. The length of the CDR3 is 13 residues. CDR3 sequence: CASSGRTSYEQYF. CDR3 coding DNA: TGTGCCAGCTCGGGACGGACCTCCTACGAGCAGTACTTC.

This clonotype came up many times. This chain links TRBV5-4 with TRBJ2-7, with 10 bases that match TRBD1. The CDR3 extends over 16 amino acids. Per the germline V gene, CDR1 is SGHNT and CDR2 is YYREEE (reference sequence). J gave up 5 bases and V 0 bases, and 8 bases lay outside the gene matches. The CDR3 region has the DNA TGTGCCAGCAGCTTGGCCGGTATCGGACAGGGGGACGAGCAGTACTTC. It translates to CASSLAGIGQGDEQYF.

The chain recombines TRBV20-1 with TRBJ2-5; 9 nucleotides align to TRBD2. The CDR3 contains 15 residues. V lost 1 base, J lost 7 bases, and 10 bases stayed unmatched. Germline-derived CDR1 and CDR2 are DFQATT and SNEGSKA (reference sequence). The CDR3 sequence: CSARAGGGAIGTQYF. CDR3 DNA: TGCAGTGCTAGAGCCGGCGGGGGGGCCATCGGGACCCAGTACTTC.

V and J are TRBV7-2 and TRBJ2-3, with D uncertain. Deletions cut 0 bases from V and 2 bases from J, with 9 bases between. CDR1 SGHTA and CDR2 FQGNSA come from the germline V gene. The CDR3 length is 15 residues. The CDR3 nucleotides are TGTGCCAGCAGCTTAGCAGGGCTAGACACAGATACGCAGTATTTT. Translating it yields CASSLAGLDTDTQYF.